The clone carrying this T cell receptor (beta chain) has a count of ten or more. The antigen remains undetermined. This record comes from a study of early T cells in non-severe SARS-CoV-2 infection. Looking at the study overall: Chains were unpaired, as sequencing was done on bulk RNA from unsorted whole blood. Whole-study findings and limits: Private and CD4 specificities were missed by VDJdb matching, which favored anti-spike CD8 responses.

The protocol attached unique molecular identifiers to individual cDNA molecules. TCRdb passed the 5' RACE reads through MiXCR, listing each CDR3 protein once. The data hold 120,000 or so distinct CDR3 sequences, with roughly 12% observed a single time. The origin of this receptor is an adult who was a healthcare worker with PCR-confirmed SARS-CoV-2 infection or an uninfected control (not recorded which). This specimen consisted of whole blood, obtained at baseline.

CDR3 region: CASSPKMLPNTGELFF. The CDR3 DNA is TGTGCCAGCTCCCCGAAAATGCTCCCGAACACCGGGGAGCTGTTTTTT. The chain has TRBV18 and TRBJ2-2, with D unclear. The CDR3 length is 16 residues. Per the germline V gene, CDR1 is KGHSH and CDR2 is LQKENI. Trimming took off 6 bases at V and 0 bases at J, with 14 bases between the two ends.